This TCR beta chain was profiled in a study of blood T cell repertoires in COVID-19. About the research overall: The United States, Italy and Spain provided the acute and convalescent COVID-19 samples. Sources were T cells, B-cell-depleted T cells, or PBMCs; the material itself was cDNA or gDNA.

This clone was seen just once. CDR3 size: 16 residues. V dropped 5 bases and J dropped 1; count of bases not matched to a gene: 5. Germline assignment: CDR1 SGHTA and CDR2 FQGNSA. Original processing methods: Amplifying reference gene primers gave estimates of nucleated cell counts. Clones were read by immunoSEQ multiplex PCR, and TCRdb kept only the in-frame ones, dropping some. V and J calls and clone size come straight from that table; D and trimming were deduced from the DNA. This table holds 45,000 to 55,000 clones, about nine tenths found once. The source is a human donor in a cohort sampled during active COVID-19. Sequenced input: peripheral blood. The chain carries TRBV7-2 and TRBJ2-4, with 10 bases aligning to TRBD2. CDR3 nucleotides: TGTGCCAGCAGCGTGACTAGCGGGCAGGCCAAAAACATTCAGTACTTC. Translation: CASSVTSGQAKNIQYF.